The rows below give T cell receptor beta chains drawn from one sample of a study of cytomegalovirus exposure and HLA in healthy donors. Produced via immunoSEQ multiplex PCR; TCRdb's table is partial and in-frame only. The data contain nearly 80,000 clones, roughly 79% of them singletons. Sequenced input: PBMCs. The receptors shown here come from a woman between 35 and 50 years old in good health and CMV-seropositive. CDR3s leave out the opening cysteine and the closing phenylalanine or tryptophan. D genes are given only for firm matches.

j_call d_call v_call cdr3_aa
. TRBD1 TRBV29-1 SVLGGQGPYEQY
TRBJ2-7 . TRBV6-1 ASRAPLYEQY
TRBJ2-7 TRBD1 TRBV2 ASKVSGTGLYEQY
TRBJ2-3 TRBD2 TRBV18 ASSTPVGRGDSDTQY
TRBJ2-7 . TRBV28 ATSKDGLPFEQY
TRBJ2-3 . TRBV18 ASSPPSGTDTQY
TRBJ2-5 TRBD2 TRBV19 ASSPQGLALETQY
TRBJ2-7 TRBD2 TRBV5-4 ASSGLGWGEQY
TRBJ2-2 TRBD1 TRBV6-5 ASSYVQGANTGELF
TRBJ1-2 TRBD1 TRBV30 AWTAPDRDRRGYT
TRBJ1-2 TRBD1 TRBV5-1 ASSLSQTGAGYT
TRBJ2-7 . TRBV4-1 ASSGRGPRSSYEQY
TRBJ2-1 . TRBV9 ASSVGGGAREQF
TRBJ2-7 TRBD2 TRBV25-1 ASSDWGLAGGFYEQY
TRBJ1-2 TRBD1 TRBV4-2 ASSQDRQGVANYGYT
TRBJ1-1 TRBD1 TRBV15 ATSRDRGGTGPNLKAF
TRBJ1-1 . TRBV29-1 SVHRVGGTEAF
TRBJ1-5 . TRBV2 ASSYGLEQPQH
TRBJ1-2 TRBD1 TRBV7-9 ASSFQGGSGYT
TRBJ2-7 . TRBV9 ASSQDSHAYEQY
TRBJ2-1 . TRBV6-1 ASSGLVRRGYSYNEQF
TRBJ2-1 TRBD2 TRBV5-4 ASRTQRGGLDEQF
TRBJ2-3 . TRBV30 AWSRGSAPPDTQY
TRBJ2-7 TRBD1 TRBV28 ASITTGGGYEQY
TRBJ2-6 . TRBV5-5 ASSLTPSSGANVLT
TRBJ1-2 . TRBV29-1 SGVGWNYGYT
TRBJ2-1 TRBD2 TRBV5-1 ASSWSGSGEQF
TRBJ1-4 . TRBV5-1 ASSSYMTDNNEKLF
TRBJ1-2 . TRBV27 ASSPPPGGYT
TRBJ2-7 TRBD1 TRBV6-1 ASSEGTGGLSYEQY
TRBJ1-1 TRBD1 TRBV29-1 SVGQGYEAF
TRBJ1-2 . TRBV5-1 ASSYDYNGYT
TRBJ2-1 TRBD2 TRBV5-1 ASGTSGGVYNEQF
TRBJ2-7 TRBD1 TRBV18 ASSPPLGQGASYEQY